Included here is one T cell receptor beta chain sequence, with context. These data are taken from a study of blood T cell repertoires in COVID-19. Study-level background: There were acute and convalescent COVID-19 samples, and they came from the United States, Italy and Spain. PBMCs, B-cell-depleted T cells, or T cells were the source of the cDNA or gDNA that made up the material.

Original processing methods: Reference gene primer amplification gave nucleated cell count estimates. Clones were read by immunoSEQ multiplex PCR, and TCRdb kept only the in-frame ones, dropping some. Clonal size and the V and J genes are those of that table, whereas D and trimming came from the DNA. This repertoire shows some 52,000 clones, under 90% found once; its top ten account for 25% to 30%. The CDR3 is 14 residues long. V shed 4 bases and J shed 4 bases, with 12 bases lying between them. In germline, CDR1 is KGHDR, CDR2 SFDVKD. The sample taken for sequencing was peripheral blood. This TCR derives from a human donor in a cohort sampled during active COVID-19. V usage is TRBV24-1 and J usage is TRBJ1-1, with D possibly being TRBD1 (6 bases). The CDR3 sequence is CATSDNTGSTEAFF. For the CDR3, the DNA is TGTGCCACCAGTGACAACACAGGGAGCACTGAAGCTTTCTTT.